What follows are 22 T cell receptor beta chains derived from one specimen sequenced in a study of blood T cell repertoires in COVID-19. Using immunoSEQ multiplex PCR, the repertoire was profiled, and TCRdb retains in-frame clones only, with some absent. Of approximately 140,000 clones in the sample, 80% are singletons; the top ten hold around 13%. The material sequenced was peripheral blood. These receptors originate from a man in his fifties or sixties with active or convalescent COVID-19.

The CDR3 bases are TGTGCCAGCAGAACAAGACAGGGAAATAGATACGGGGGCACAGATACGCAGTATTTT. Amino acids: CASRTRQGNRYGGTDTQYF. The rearrangement joins TRBV7-2 to TRBJ2-3; 7 positions agree with TRBD1. Trimming took 6 bases from V and 1 from J; bases not matched to a gene: 19. This CDR3 has 19 residues. Germline lookup yields CDR1 SGHTA and CDR2 FQGNSA.

The chain recombines TRBV3-1 (or the pseudogene TRBV3-2) with TRBJ1-2; 8 bases align to TRBD1. Trimming at V came to 0 bases and at J to 12 bases, leaving 0 bases not matched to a gene. The CDR3 has 11 residues. CDR1 is LGHDT, CDR2 YNNKEL, per germline (reference sequence). The CDR3 region has the DNA TGTGCCAGCAGCCAAGACAGGGGGCACACCTTC. Translation: CASSQDRGHTF.

The V gene is TRBV5-1, the J gene TRBJ1-1; possibly TRBD1 for D (6 bases). Trimming removed 4 bases at V and 0 bases at J, with 10 bases between. CDR3 length equals 14 residues. Germline values: CDR1 SGHRS, CDR2 YFSETQ. CDR3 loop: CASSSGQMNTEAFF. CDR3 DNA: TGCGCCAGCAGCAGTGGACAGATGAACACTGAAGCTTTCTTT.

This clone has at least ten counts. The J gene is TRBJ1-6, the V gene TRBV2; 8 nucleotides line up with TRBD1. Per germline, CDR1 SNHLY and CDR2 FYNNEI. V lost 6 bases and J lost 5; bases outside the gene matches: 9. This CDR3 has 16 residues. The CDR3, as DNA: TGTGCCAGCAGGTTTTCCAGGGGGCGCGATAATTCACCCCTCCACTTT. This translates into CASRFSRGRDNSPLHF.

The gene calls are TRBV5-5 and TRBJ1-2; D unresolved. There are 14 residues in the CDR3. The germline CDR1 and CDR2 sequences are SGHKS and YYEKEE (reference sequence). Between the trimmed V and J ends, which lost 0 bases and 8 bases, there was a span of 14 bases. This chain's CDR3 is CASSLALALEGYTF. The CDR3 nucleotides read TGTGCCAGCAGCTTGGCGCTTGCCCTGGAGGGCTACACCTTC.

This chain connects TRBV15 to TRBJ2-7; TRBD2 aligns across 9 bases. Germline V gene sequence: CDR1 LNHNV, CDR2 YYDKDF (reference sequence). The ends lost 6 bases at V and 4 bases at J; junction bases unmatched: 4. The CDR3 extends over 13 amino acids. CDR3 bases: TGTGCCACCAGGGTTAGCGGGAGTTACGAGCAGTACTTC. Protein: CATRVSGSYEQYF.

This chain joins TRBV27 and TRBJ1-2; no definite D call. CDR1 is MNHEY, CDR2 SMNVEV, per germline (reference sequence). The germline V and J ends were trimmed by 5 bases and 2 bases, with 9 bases remaining between them. The CDR3 loop spans 13 amino acids. The DNA of the CDR3 is TGTGCCAGCAGTACTCCTCTGAACTATGGCTACACCTTC. Amino acid sequence: CASSTPLNYGYTF.

The chain links TRBV7-2 to TRBJ2-3; 7 nucleotides line up with TRBD1. The CDR3 contains 13 residues. Trimming removed 6 bases from V and 6 bases from J; junction bases left unmatched: 6. Per germline, CDR1 SGHTA and CDR2 FQGNSA. CDR3 in amino acids: CASRPTGVDTQYF. DNA of the CDR3: TGTGCCAGCAGACCCACAGGGGTGGATACGCAGTATTTT.

The chain links TRBV15 to TRBJ2-7, with TRBD1 as a possible D gene (5 bases). Germline values: CDR1 LNHNV, CDR2 YYDKDF (reference sequence). Between the trimmed V and J ends, which lost 0 bases and 9 bases, there was a span of 18 bases. The length of the CDR3 is 15 residues. The CDR3: CATSRDRTGSWGQYF. CDR3 nucleotides: TGTGCCACCAGCAGAGATCGTACAGGTTCGTGGGGGCAGTACTTC.

The rearrangement links TRBV9 to TRBJ1-2; 8 bases line up with TRBD1. Germline CDR1 and CDR2: SGDLS and YYNGEE. V shed 0 bases, J shed 8 bases, and the junction held 6 bases outside the gene matches. CDR3 length: 14 amino acids. CDR3 protein: CASSVAGGVFGYTF. The CDR3 DNA sequence: TGTGCCAGCAGCGTAGCAGGGGGCGTATTCGGCTACACCTTC. The full variable domain, completed using reference TRBV9 and TRBJ1-2, is DSGVTQTPKHLITATGQRVTLRCSPRSGDLSVYWYQQSLDQGLQFLIQYYNGEERAKGNILERFSAQQFPDLHSELNLSSLELGDSALYFCASSVAGGVFGYTFGSGTRLTVV.

The V and J genes are TRBV19 and TRBJ1-2; D call uncertain. Trimming left V 4 bases short and J 3 bases short, with 12 bases between. This CDR3 spans 14 amino acids. Germline values: CDR1 LNHDA, CDR2 SQIVND (reference sequence). The CDR3 loop reads CASSTMTGDYGYTF. The CDR3 DNA reads TGTGCCAGTAGTACCATGACGGGTGACTATGGCTACACCTTC.

J is TRBJ1-3 and V is TRBV6-1; D call uncertain. Trimming took off 0 bases at V and 3 bases at J, with 9 bases between the two ends. The length of the CDR3 is 15 residues. CDR1 MNHNS and CDR2 SASEGT come from the germline V gene. CDR3 DNA sequence: TGTGCCAGCAGTGAAGCCGGGGTCTATGGAAACACCATATATTTT. It codes for CASSEAGVYGNTIYF.

The V and J genes are TRBV9 and TRBJ2-7, with a possible D match to TRBD2 (6 bases). The CDR3 loop spans 14 amino acids. Germline V gene sequence: CDR1 SGDLS, CDR2 YYNGEE. V lost 0 bases to trimming and J lost 4 bases, with 11 bases between them. The CDR3 sequence is CASSVEGTFYEQYF. In DNA, the CDR3 is TGTGCCAGCAGCGTAGAGGGGACTTTTTACGAGCAGTACTTC.

J is TRBJ2-5 and V is TRBV27; 7 bases agree with TRBD1. V shed 7 bases and J 2 bases; nucleotides not matched to a gene: 7. This CDR3 comprises 14 residues. The V gene's germline CDR1 is MNHEY and CDR2 SMNVEV (reference sequence). The CDR3 coding sequence is TGTGCCAGCAACCGCAGGGGGAATCAAGAGACCCAGTACTTC. This encodes CASNRRGNQETQYF.

The chain employs TRBV5-6 and TRBJ2-7, with 7 positions matching TRBD1. The CDR3 runs 14 residues. Trimming cost V 0 bases and J 3 bases; bases outside gene matches: 3. The germline V gene has CDR1 SGHDT and CDR2 YYEEEE. CDR3 region: CASSLVGQIYEQYF. CDR3 sequence (DNA): TGTGCCAGCAGCTTGGTGGGACAGATCTACGAGCAGTACTTC.

V usage is TRBV30 and J usage is TRBJ1-5; D is possibly TRBD1 (5 bases). The CDR3 extends over 13 amino acids. Trimming took 0 bases from V and 6 from J, leaving 9 bases between them. CDR1 and CDR2 (germline): GTSNPN, SVGIG (reference sequence). The CDR3 sequence is CAWSVGGGQPQHF. In nucleotides, the CDR3 is TGTGCCTGGAGTGTGGGGGGTGGTCAGCCCCAGCATTTT.

The V call is TRBV6-6, the J call TRBJ1-4; TRBD1 is a possible D gene (5 bases). CDR3 size: 14 residues. Germline lookup yields CDR1 MNHNY and CDR2 SVGAGI (reference sequence). Trimming took off 8 bases at V and 0 bases at J, with 10 bases between the two ends. DNA for the CDR3: TGTGCCAGCCTCTTAGGGGCAACTAATGAAAAACTGTTTTTT. Protein: CASLLGATNEKLFF.

V and J are TRBV5-1 and TRBJ1-1; tentative D call: TRBD1 (6 bases). The germline CDR1 and CDR2 sequences are SGHRS and YFSETQ. V gave up 3 bases and J gave up 1 base, with 16 bases separating them. The CDR3 totals 16 residues. CDR3 protein: CASSWGPGGRNTEAFF. CDR3 nucleotides: TGCGCCAGCAGCTGGGGACCGGGGGGCCGGAACACTGAAGCTTTCTTT.

This clone was detected only once. V is TRBV5-1 and J is TRBJ2-7, with D possibly matching TRBD1 (6 bases). The V end lost 3 bases, the J end lost 4 bases, and 20 bases lay between the germline ends. There are 16 residues in the CDR3. Germline CDR1 is SGHRS and CDR2 is YFSETQ. The CDR3 DNA is TGCGCCAGCAGCTCCCCCACGACACAGGGAATATACGAGCAGTACTTC. Encoded protein: CASSSPTTQGIYEQYF.

The chain links TRBV23-1 to TRBJ1-5; TRBD1 agrees at 7 bases. TRBV23-1 is filed as an ORF, its function uncertain. The CDR3 totals 16 residues. V gave up 4 bases and J gave up 7 bases; unmatched junction bases: 13. The CDR3 DNA is TGCGCCAGCAGTCCACGGGGTGGAACAGGGGCACAGCCCCAGCATTTT. This translates into CASSPRGGTGAQPQHF.

This clone turned up a few times. J is TRBJ2-5 and V is TRBV14; 7 bases are a match to TRBD2. Trimming at V came to 0 bases and at J to 4 bases, leaving 2 bases not matched to a gene. Germline lookup yields CDR1 SGHDN and CDR2 FVKESK. The CDR3 has 14 residues. CDR3 in amino acids: CASSQDWGGETQYF. The CDR3 bases are TGTGCCAGCAGCCAAGATTGGGGGGGAGAGACCCAGTACTTC.

The chain recombines TRBV5-1 with TRBJ1-1, with 9 bases lining up with TRBD1. V dropped 0 bases and J dropped 5; count of bases not matched to a gene: 11. The CDR3 totals 17 residues. Germline-derived CDR1 and CDR2 are SGHRS and YFSETQ. The chain's CDR3 is CASSLALGTGPGTEAFF. The CDR3 region has the DNA TGCGCCAGCAGCTTGGCTTTAGGGACAGGGCCGGGGACTGAAGCTTTCTTT. The whole variable domain, remainder taken from reference TRBV5-1 and TRBJ1-1, is KAGVTQTPRYLIKTRGQQVTLSCSPISGHRSVSWYQQTPGQGLQFLFEYFSETQRNKGNFPGRFSGRQFSNSRSEMNVSTLELGDSALYLCASSLALGTGPGTEAFFGQGTRLTVV.